A single TCR beta chain is shown here with its context. The antigen remains unidentified. A much bigger clone sits one base away, suggesting this may be a read error. Germline-derived CDR1 and CDR2 are SGHTA and FQGNSA. There are 14 residues in the CDR3. This sample was included in a study of breast tumors, draining lymph nodes, adjacent tissues. Axillary draining lymph nodes of breast cancer patients supplied the node samples. Each CDR3 protein is one row after TCRdb ran MiXCR on the multiplex PCR reads. The table records about 180,000 distinct CDR3 sequences, roughly a third of them present only once. Whole-study findings and limits: Findings are consistent with lymph node origin and intratumoral expansion of most tumor T cells.

The sequence derives from a female donor with breast cancer. Some clones in this sample may be carry-over from other donors' samples. Sequenced: axillary lymph node tissue. V gene TRBV7-2 combines with J gene TRBJ1-2; D gene ambiguous. CDR3 DNA: TGTGTCAGCAGCTTAGGATCGCAGAACTATGGCTACACCTTC. It translates to CVSSLGSQNYGYTF.